This TCR beta chain was found in a study of PD-1 blockade in classical Hodgkin lymphoma. General study points: With CD4+ cells, TCR diversity rose significantly by C4D1, but not with CD8+ cells. Underlying causes for the observed repertoire differences were not defined, possibly disease activity or prior therapy. According to reports, newly diagnosed patients had lower baseline TCR diversity than healthy donors, and relapsed/refractory patients had lower baseline TCR diversity still.

Each patient relapsed following autologous stem cell transplantation, and prior brentuximab vedotin exposure differed. Reported best responses ranged across complete response, partial response or progressive disease. Profiling relied on immunoSEQ multiplex PCR, and the TCRdb table lists in-frame clones only, not all of them. Of approximately 25,000 clones listed, 69% are singletons. Germline-derived CDR1 and CDR2 are MDHEN and SYDVKM. This CDR3 has 12 amino acids. The V and J ends lost 3 bases and 1 base respectively, with 4 bases between them. This clone was seen more than once but under ten times. The antigen is unknown.

The sample here was peripheral blood mononuclear cells (PBMCs), taken at baseline. This clonotype was sampled from a human donor with classical Hodgkin lymphoma. The V and J genes are TRBV28 and TRBJ2-7; no definite D call. CDR3 protein: CASSFGSYEQYF. Here the CDR3 DNA reads TGTGCCAGCAGTTTCGGTTCCTACGAGCAGTACTTC.